The rows below give T cell receptor beta chains drawn from one sample of a study of blood T cell repertoires in COVID-19. The repertoire was sequenced with immunoSEQ multiplex PCR; TCRdb's copy has only in-frame clones and lacks some. The sample has 150,000 or so clones; around 82% are singletons. Sequenced input: peripheral blood. The source of these receptors is a woman aged 55-69 years with acute or convalescent COVID-19. Each CDR3 is given with its conserved first and last residue. Each record gives: V gene, J gene, D gene, clone size, CDR3 protein, CDR3 DNA. D genes are given only for firm matches. Clone size appears in some rows only: once, few, many, or a class for an expanded clone.

v_gene: TRBV2
j_gene: TRBJ1-5
d_gene: .
abundance: .
CDR3aa: CASSERGSNQPQHF
CDR3nt: TGTGCCAGCAGTGAAAGGGGCAGCAATCAGCCCCAGCATTTT

v_gene: TRBV19
j_gene: TRBJ1-2
d_gene: .
abundance: .
CDR3aa: CASSRQGKGSGYTF
CDR3nt: TGTGCCAGTAGTCGGCAGGGCAAGGGGTCCGGCTACACCTTC

v_gene: TRBV7-2
j_gene: TRBJ1-4
d_gene: .
abundance: .
CDR3aa: CASSLATGSGEKLFF
CDR3nt: TGTGCCAGCAGCTTAGCAACAGGGTCCGGTGAAAAACTGTTTTTT

v_gene: TRBV11-1
j_gene: TRBJ2-1
d_gene: .
abundance: .
CDR3aa: CASSLEEGSIKFF
CDR3nt: TGTGCCAGCAGCTTAGAGGAGGGGTCTATTAAGTTCTTC

v_gene: TRBV6-4
j_gene: TRBJ1-4
d_gene: TRBD1
abundance: .
CDR3aa: CASGRPLRDSNEKLFF
CDR3nt: TGTGCCAGCGGTCGCCCTCTTCGGGACAGCAATGAAAAACTGTTTTTT

v_gene: TRBV9
j_gene: TRBJ1-2
d_gene: TRBD1
abundance: .
CDR3aa: CASSGTGKYGYTF
CDR3nt: TGTGCCAGCTCAGGGACAGGGAAATATGGCTACACCTTC

v_gene: TRBV24-1
j_gene: TRBJ2-6
d_gene: .
abundance: .
CDR3aa: CAGQLSGSGANVLTF
CDR3nt: TGTGCCGGACAACTTTCCGGCTCTGGGGCCAACGTCCTGACTTTC

v_gene: TRBV27
j_gene: TRBJ1-1
d_gene: TRBD1
abundance: once
CDR3aa: CASSLGTGTGTEAFF
CDR3nt: TGTGCCAGCAGTTTAGGGACAGGGACGGGCACTGAAGCTTTCTTT

v_gene: TRBV5-1
j_gene: TRBJ2-7
d_gene: TRBD1
abundance: .
CDR3aa: CASSLTGGSNEQYF
CDR3nt: TGCGCCAGCAGCTTGACAGGGGGCAGCAACGAGCAGTACTTC

v_gene: TRBV4-3
j_gene: TRBJ1-1
d_gene: .
abundance: few
CDR3aa: CASSQDRGWQDRNTEAFF
CDR3nt: TGCGCCAGCAGCCAAGACCGGGGATGGCAGGATCGTAACACTGAAGCTTTCTTT

v_gene: TRBV6-2/TRBV6-3
j_gene: TRBJ2-3
d_gene: TRBD2
abundance: once
CDR3aa: CASSYPAAGNTDTQYF
CDR3nt: TGTGCCAGCAGTTACCCCGCAGCGGGGAACACAGATACGCAGTATTTT

v_gene: TRBV5-4
j_gene: TRBJ2-7
d_gene: .
abundance: .
CDR3aa: CASSLSPGSQIYEQYF
CDR3nt: TGTGCCAGCAGCTTGTCGCCAGGCAGTCAAATCTACGAGCAGTACTTC

v_gene: TRBV24-1
j_gene: TRBJ1-5
d_gene: .
abundance: .
CDR3aa: CATSIGSDNQPQHF
CDR3nt: TGTGCCACCAGTATAGGGAGTGACAATCAGCCCCAGCATTTT

v_gene: TRBV9
j_gene: TRBJ2-7
d_gene: .
abundance: .
CDR3aa: CASSVDWSRAYEQYF
CDR3nt: TGTGCCAGCAGCGTAGACTGGTCCAGGGCCTACGAGCAGTACTTC

v_gene: TRBV20-1
j_gene: TRBJ2-7
d_gene: TRBD2
abundance: .
CDR3aa: CSASVGGSSYEQYF
CDR3nt: TGCAGTGCTAGTGTTGGCGGGAGTTCCTACGAGCAGTACTTC

v_gene: TRBV18
j_gene: TRBJ2-2
d_gene: .
abundance: .
CDR3aa: CASSLTGDTGELFF
CDR3nt: TGTGCCAGCTCACTAACGGGGGATACCGGGGAGCTGTTTTTT

v_gene: TRBV11-3
j_gene: TRBJ2-3
d_gene: TRBD2
abundance: few
CDR3aa: CASSPGTSLPDTQYF
CDR3nt: TGTGCCAGCAGCCCCGGGACTAGCCTTCCGGATACGCAGTATTTT

v_gene: TRBV19
j_gene: TRBJ1-2
d_gene: .
abundance: .
CDR3aa: CASSGGQSYGYTF
CDR3nt: TGTGCCAGTAGTGGCGGTCAGTCCTATGGCTACACCTTC

v_gene: TRBV28
j_gene: TRBJ1-2
d_gene: .
abundance: once
CDR3aa: CASSFPTGLVSSYGYTF
CDR3nt: TGTGCCAGCAGTTTTCCGACAGGTTTGGTTTCTAGCTATGGCTACACCTTC

v_gene: TRBV5-5
j_gene: TRBJ2-7
d_gene: .
abundance: .
CDR3aa: CASSSQGARGYEQYF
CDR3nt: TGTGCCAGCAGCTCACAGGGTGCCCGGGGTTACGAGCAGTACTTC

v_gene: TRBV10-2
j_gene: TRBJ1-1
d_gene: .
abundance: .
CDR3aa: CASSAGNTEAFF
CDR3nt: TGCGCCAGCAGTGCAGGGAACACTGAAGCTTTCTTT

v_gene: TRBV7-3
j_gene: TRBJ1-1
d_gene: .
abundance: once
CDR3aa: CASSLSQGTEAFF
CDR3nt: TGTGCCAGCAGCTTAAGCCAGGGTACTGAAGCTTTCTTT

v_gene: TRBV13
j_gene: TRBJ2-7
d_gene: .
abundance: .
CDR3aa: CASSLGRGAYEQYF
CDR3nt: TGTGCCAGCAGCTTAGGGCGGGGAGCCTACGAGCAGTACTTC

v_gene: TRBV15
j_gene: TRBJ2-7
d_gene: TRBD1
abundance: .
CDR3aa: CATSREGQGIYEQYF
CDR3nt: TGTGCCACCAGCAGAGAGGGACAGGGGATTTACGAGCAGTACTTC

v_gene: TRBV28
j_gene: TRBJ2-6
d_gene: TRBD1
abundance: .
CDR3aa: CASSLWGQGAAGANVLTF
CDR3nt: TGTGCCAGCAGTTTATGGGGACAGGGGGCCGCTGGGGCCAACGTCCTGACTTTC

v_gene: TRBV5-5
j_gene: TRBJ1-5
d_gene: TRBD1
abundance: .
CDR3aa: CASSLYRGGQPQHF
CDR3nt: TGTGCCAGCAGCCTTTACAGGGGCGGGCAGCCCCAGCATTTT

v_gene: TRBV28
j_gene: TRBJ1-6
d_gene: .
abundance: .
CDR3aa: CASSKRLGGSYNSPLHF
CDR3nt: TGTGCCAGCAGCAAACGCCTCGGGGGCTCCTATAATTCACCCCTCCACTTT

v_gene: TRBV28
j_gene: TRBJ2-3
d_gene: .
abundance: once
CDR3aa: CASTGTSYTQYF
CDR3nt: TGTGCCAGCACCGGGACTTCATATACGCAGTATTTT

v_gene: TRBV11-3
j_gene: TRBJ2-1
d_gene: TRBD2
abundance: .
CDR3aa: CASSLDQRVAGEQFF
CDR3nt: TGTGCCAGCAGCTTAGATCAGCGGGTAGCGGGGGAGCAGTTCTTC